The 32 T cell receptor beta chains presented below share a single source sample, sequenced in a study of blood T cell repertoires in COVID-19. Some clones are missing from TCRdb's copy, which holds only in-frame ones; the method was immunoSEQ multiplex PCR. The table records around 340,000 clones, 80% to 90% of them present only once. The sequenced material came from PBMCs or T cells enriched from blood (not recorded which). The receptors come from a woman aged 40 to 50 with acute COVID-19.

The V gene is TRBV21-1, the J gene TRBJ2-3; no DNA check was done on the table's D call, TRBD2. TRBV21-1 is deemed a pseudogene. The CDR3 runs to 16 residues. The CDR3 reads CASSHREGGPPHTQYF. CDR3 nucleotides: TGTGCCAGCAGCCATAGGGAGGGGGGGCCACCTCATACGCAGTATTTT.

CDR3 region: CANGLAGGRCGEQYF. The CDR3 DNA follows: TGTGCCAACGGACTAGCGGGAGGCCGCTGCGGCGAGCAGTACTTC. J is TRBJ2-7 and V is TRBV6-5, with TRBD2 identical over 14 bases. This CDR3 spans 15 amino acids. Losses at the gene ends were 10 bases for V and 6 bases for J; bases not matched to a gene: 11. Germline V lookup: CDR1 MNHEY, CDR2 SVGAGI.

V is TRBV5-6 and J is TRBJ1-2; D gene uncertain. The CDR3 totals 14 residues. Between the trimmed V and J ends, which lost 0 bases and 2 bases, there was a span of 8 bases. Germline V lookup: CDR1 SGHDT, CDR2 YYEEEE. Here the CDR3 reads CASSLAATNYGYTF. The CDR3 nucleotides read TGTGCCAGCAGCTTGGCGGCGACAAACTATGGCTACACCTTC.

The chain recombines TRBV6-2 or TRBV6-3 with TRBJ2-7; D is possibly TRBD2 (5 bases). Germline CDR1 MNHEY, CDR2 SVGEGT. V was cut by 6 bases and J by 1 base, with 16 bases left in between. The CDR3 length is 15 residues. The CDR3 region is CASSREGRQSYEQYF. In DNA, the CDR3 is TGTGCCAGCAGCCGTGAAGGGAGACAATCCTACGAGCAGTACTTC.

V gene TRBV19 combines with J gene TRBJ1-2, with 9 positions matching TRBD1. The V segment lost 7 bases and the J segment 1 base; nucleotides outside the gene matches: 13. Germline V gene lookup returns CDR1 LNHDA and CDR2 SQIVND (reference sequence). The CDR3 covers 17 residues. The CDR3 nucleotides are TGTGCCAGTACCCGGGACAGGGTAGGTGGTATTAACTATGGCTACACCTTC. Encoded protein: CASTRDRVGGINYGYTF. The full variable domain, with the rest looked up from reference TRBV19 and TRBJ1-2, is DGGITQSPKYLFRKEGQNVTLSCEQNLNHDAMYWYRQDPGQGLRLIYYSQIVNDFQKGDIAEGYSVSREKKESFPLTVTSAQKNPTAFYLCASTRDRVGGINYGYTFGSGTRLTVV.

The chain recombines TRBV10-3 with TRBJ2-2; D perhaps matches TRBD1 (5 bases). The CDR3 is 14 amino acids. Trimming took off 5 bases at V and 14 bases at J, with 21 bases between the two ends. Looked up from germline, CDR1 is ENHRY and CDR2 is SYGVKD. The CDR3 here is CAISSGPGPHILFF. Written as DNA, the CDR3 is TGTGCCATCAGTTCAGGGCCGGGCCCACACATTCTGTTTTTT.

V gene TRBV4-2 combines with J gene TRBJ1-1, with 9 bases fitting TRBD1. From germline, CDR1 is LGHNA and CDR2 YNFKEQ. V trimming: 4 bases; J trimming: 5 bases; junction bases outside the gene matches: 8. The CDR3 contains 15 residues. CDR3 loop: CASSPQQGAGTEAFF. DNA of the CDR3: TGTGCCAGCAGCCCCCAACAGGGGGCAGGTACTGAAGCTTTCTTT.

The chain has TRBV7-9 and TRBJ2-3; a possible D gene is TRBD1 (6 bases). With 1 base removed from V and 2 bases from J, the gap between germline ends came to 7 bases. CDR1 and CDR2 from the germline V gene are SEHNR and FQNEAQ (reference sequence). The CDR3 has 14 residues. CDR3 bases: TGTGCCAGCAGCTTAGACAGGGCCACAGATACGCAGTATTTT. The encoded protein is CASSLDRATDTQYF.

This clone has more than one count but fewer than ten. This specimen includes other DNA sequences encoding the same CDR3. The chain recombines TRBV3-1 (or the pseudogene TRBV3-2) with TRBJ2-7, with D possibly matching TRBD1 (6 bases). Looked up from germline, CDR1 is LGHDT and CDR2 is YNNKEL (reference sequence). Trimming stripped 4 bases from V and 4 bases from J, with 11 bases between. This CDR3 region has 13 residues. The CDR3 bases are TGTGCCAGCAGCCCCGGACAGCCTTACGAGCAGTACTTC. Translating gives CASSPGQPYEQYF.

The V and J genes are TRBV14 and TRBJ1-2, with a weak D call TRBD1 (5 bases). V was trimmed by 5 bases and J by 1 base, leaving 17 bases between them. CDR1 and CDR2 from the germline V gene are SGHDN and FVKESK. The length of the CDR3 is 16 residues. The CDR3 protein is CASSSHGGRLNYGYTF. For the CDR3, the DNA is TGTGCCAGCAGCTCCCACGGGGGACGCCTTAACTATGGCTACACCTTC.

The V call is TRBV19, the J call TRBJ2-6, with 10 bases aligning to TRBD2. V lost 3 bases, J lost 1 base, and 9 bases stayed unmatched. The CDR3 loop spans 19 amino acids. Germline values: CDR1 LNHDA, CDR2 SQIVND (reference sequence). CDR3 DNA: TGTGCCAGTAGTATTTCCCTAGCGGGGGTTTTTTCTGGGGCCAACGTCCTGACTTTC. This gives the protein CASSISLAGVFSGANVLTF.

This clone was seen only once. The chain carries TRBV29-1 and TRBJ2-1; 8 nucleotides match TRBD2. The CDR3 covers 15 residues. Germline values: CDR1 SQVTM, CDR2 ANQGSEA. V lost 7 bases and J lost 2; bases outside the gene matches: 10. This CDR3 reads CSAVPGGAAYNEQFF. The CDR3 nucleotides are TGCAGCGCCGTCCCCGGGGGGGCCGCCTACAATGAGCAGTTCTTC.

The CDR3 DNA sequence: TGTGCCAGCAGCTTAGTACCCGGTGTATCCTATAATTCACCCCTCCACTTT. Protein product: CASSLVPGVSYNSPLHF. V gene TRBV7-2 combines with J gene TRBJ1-6; D is unresolved. The CDR3 spans 17 residues. Trimming left V 1 base short and J 1 base short, with 11 bases between. Germline V CDR1 and CDR2: SGHTA, FQGNSA.

J is TRBJ2-7 and V is TRBV6-2 or TRBV6-3; a weak D match, TRBD2 (6 bases). The germline V gene encodes CDR1 MNHEY and CDR2 SVGEGT. The ends were cut back, 2 bases at V and 5 bases at J, with 19 bases in the middle. This CDR3 has 16 amino acids. CDR3 nucleotides: TGTGCCAGCAGTTACCCCCCGGGCGGGATACGGCACGAGCAGTACTTC. Translating it yields CASSYPPGGIRHEQYF.

The chain combines TRBV7-6 with TRBJ2-1; possibly TRBD2 for D (6 bases). This CDR3 region has 15 residues. V was clipped by 4 bases and J by 8 bases, with 18 bases between them. Per the germline V gene, CDR1 is SGHVS and CDR2 is FNYEAQ. CDR3 sequence reads: CASSSEETWGDEQFF. The DNA for the CDR3 is TGTGCCAGCAGCTCAGAGGAGACTTGGGGGGATGAGCAGTTCTTC.

The genes are TRBV6-1 and TRBJ2-2; D gene ambiguous. The CDR3 has 14 residues. The germline CDR1 and CDR2 sequences are MNHNS and SASEGT. Trimming removed 2 bases at V and 1 base at J, with 5 bases between. In nucleotides, the CDR3 is TGTGCCAGCAGTGAAATACAGAACACCGGGGAGCTGTTTTTT. Its protein product is CASSEIQNTGELFF.

This clone has just a few counts. The chain couples TRBV10-2 to TRBJ2-7; a weak D match, TRBD2 (6 bases). The CDR3 is 18 amino acids. The germline V gene has CDR1 WSHSY and CDR2 SAAADI. The ends were cut back, 2 bases at V and 0 bases at J, with 20 bases in the middle. CDR3 coding DNA: TGCGCCAGCAGTGAGAGGGGCCTCCTAGCGAGCGGCTCCTACGAGCAGTACTTC. Translation: CASSERGLLASGSYEQYF.

This chain connects TRBV5-4 to TRBJ2-5, with TRBD2 identical over 7 bases. V was pared by 0 bases and J by 6 bases, with 20 bases of the junction left unmatched. Germline lookup yields CDR1 SGHNT and CDR2 YYREEE (reference sequence). This CDR3 comprises 19 residues. The DNA of the CDR3 is TGTGCCAGCAGCTTGGTGGGCGGGAGTACTGAAGGCCTTGGAAAGACCCAGTACTTC. Its translation: CASSLVGGSTEGLGKTQYF.

The V and J genes are TRBV11-3 and TRBJ2-1, with TRBD1 matching 8 bases. Trimming at V came to 5 bases and at J to 7 bases, leaving 10 bases not matched to a gene. Germline-derived CDR1 and CDR2 are SGHNT and YENEEA. The CDR3 loop spans 15 amino acids. The CDR3 reads CASSQGAGQFNEQFF. In nucleotides, the CDR3 is TGTGCCAGCAGCCAGGGGGCAGGGCAGTTTAATGAGCAGTTCTTC.

The J gene is TRBJ1-1, the V gene TRBV27; 8 bases fit TRBD1. The V gene end was trimmed by 3 bases and the J gene end by 5 bases; junction bases not matched to a gene: 8. Germline V gene data show CDR1 as MNHEY and CDR2 as SMNVEV (reference sequence). CDR3 length: 15 residues. This chain's CDR3 is CASSLLGQGLTEAFF. Written as DNA, the CDR3 is TGTGCCAGCAGTTTGCTCGGACAGGGCCTAACTGAAGCTTTCTTT.

CDR3 region: CASSFVRGRKAFF. CDR3 DNA sequence: TGTGCCAGCAGTTTCGTCAGGGGGCGGAAAGCTTTCTTT. The chain joins TRBV12-3 or TRBV12-4 to TRBJ1-1; 8 nucleotides match TRBD1. CDR3 length: 13 residues. The junction had 6 bases not matched to a gene; V was cut back by 3 bases and J by 9 bases.

This CDR3 reads CASSLRTRNYGYTF. The CDR3 DNA reads TGTGCCAGCAGTTTAAGGACACGAAACTATGGCTACACCTTC. The V and J genes are TRBV28 and TRBJ1-2; D perhaps matches TRBD1 (5 bases). Germline lookup yields CDR1 MDHEN and CDR2 SYDVKM. The CDR3 contains 14 residues. Deletions cut 2 bases from V and 2 bases from J, with 9 bases between.

This clone was seen just once. The chain has TRBV29-1 and TRBJ2-7; 11 bases fit TRBD2. This CDR3 has 14 residues. The V gene end was trimmed by 5 bases and the J gene end by 0 bases; junction bases not matched to a gene: 3. The germline V gene encodes CDR1 SQVTM and CDR2 ANQGSEA. CDR3 coding DNA: TGCAGCGTTTTAGCGGGAGGGTCCTCCTACGAGCAGTACTTC. Protein product: CSVLAGGSSYEQYF.

The rearrangement links TRBV12-3 or TRBV12-4 to TRBJ1-3; D is ambiguous. Trimming stripped 4 bases from V and 4 bases from J, with 8 bases between. The length of the CDR3 is 13 residues. The CDR3 loop is CASSSGGGNTIYF. DNA for the CDR3: TGTGCCAGCAGTTCGGGTGGGGGAAACACCATATATTTT.

The chain employs TRBV4-1 and TRBJ1-2; D possibly corresponds to TRBD1 (6 bases). Germline CDR1 and CDR2: MGHRA and YSYEKL. V lost 0 bases and J 4 bases, leaving 12 bases between the germline ends. The CDR3 is made up of 15 amino acids. The CDR3 coding sequence is TGCGCCAGCAGCCAAGATGGGACACCTGGCTATGGCTACACCTTC. It is translated as CASSQDGTPGYGYTF.

This rearrangement joins TRBV5-1 to TRBJ1-1, with 8 bases identical to TRBD1. CDR3 length equals 14 residues. Germline V gene sequence: CDR1 SGHRS, CDR2 YFSETQ. The trim removed 5 bases at V and 7 bases at J, leaving 10 bases unmatched. CDR3 sequence (DNA): TGCGCCAGCAGGAGACAACCAGGACAGGGTGAAGCTTTCTTT. This gives the protein CASRRQPGQGEAFF.

V gene TRBV4-1 combines with J gene TRBJ1-1; the D is unclear. The CDR3 covers 15 residues. Germline V gene sequence: CDR1 MGHRA, CDR2 YSYEKL. The V and J ends lost 0 bases and 5 bases respectively, with 13 bases between them. The CDR3 DNA follows: TGCGCCAGCAGCCAAGATTGGGCCCTGTCGACTGAAGCTTTCTTT. Translation: CASSQDWALSTEAFF.

The chain links TRBV12-5 to TRBJ2-6; 7 nucleotides match TRBD1. In germline, CDR1 is LGHNT, CDR2 FRNRAP. This CDR3 is built from 20 residues. The trim removed 2 bases at V and 0 bases at J, leaving 13 bases unmatched. For the CDR3, the DNA is TGTGCTAGTGGTTTGCCCCACCCACAGGGGCCCTTCTCTGGGGCCAACGTCCTGACTTTC. Translating gives CASGLPHPQGPFSGANVLTF.

This chain uses TRBV27 with TRBJ1-4; 7 nucleotides match TRBD1. The trim removed 8 bases at V and 4 bases at J, leaving 13 bases unmatched. This CDR3 spans 16 amino acids. CDR1 and CDR2 from the germline V gene are MNHEY and SMNVEV (reference sequence). CDR3 residues: CASADRPHSVNEKLFF. The DNA of the CDR3 is TGTGCCAGCGCGGACAGGCCTCACTCGGTTAATGAAAAACTGTTTTTT.

The genes are TRBV2 and TRBJ2-1, with unresolved D. The germline CDR1 and CDR2 sequences are SNHLY and FYNNEI. CDR3 length: 14 amino acids. Deletions cut 5 bases from V and 4 bases from J, with 12 bases between. CDR3 DNA: TGTGCCAGCAGTCCCACCAATAGTTACAATGAGCAGTTCTTC. Protein product: CASSPTNSYNEQFF.

This chain uses TRBV4-2 with TRBJ2-7; 11 positions match TRBD1. The CDR3 extends over 17 amino acids. CDR1 and CDR2 from the germline V gene are LGHNA and YNFKEQ. The ends lost 3 bases at V and 4 bases at J; junction bases unmatched: 11. The CDR3 loop is CASSHPGGQGALYEQYF. The CDR3 DNA sequence: TGTGCCAGCAGCCACCCAGGTGGACAGGGGGCATTGTACGAGCAGTACTTC.

The V gene is TRBV4-2, the J gene TRBJ1-1, with 8 bases lining up with TRBD1. The V gene end was trimmed by 3 bases and the J gene end by 4 bases; junction bases not matched to a gene: 13. The CDR3 covers 17 residues. Germline V gene sequence: CDR1 LGHNA, CDR2 YNFKEQ. This CDR3 reads CASSQLTGTGRFTEAFF. Written as DNA, the CDR3 is TGTGCCAGCAGCCAGCTTACCGGGACAGGAAGGTTCACTGAAGCTTTCTTT.